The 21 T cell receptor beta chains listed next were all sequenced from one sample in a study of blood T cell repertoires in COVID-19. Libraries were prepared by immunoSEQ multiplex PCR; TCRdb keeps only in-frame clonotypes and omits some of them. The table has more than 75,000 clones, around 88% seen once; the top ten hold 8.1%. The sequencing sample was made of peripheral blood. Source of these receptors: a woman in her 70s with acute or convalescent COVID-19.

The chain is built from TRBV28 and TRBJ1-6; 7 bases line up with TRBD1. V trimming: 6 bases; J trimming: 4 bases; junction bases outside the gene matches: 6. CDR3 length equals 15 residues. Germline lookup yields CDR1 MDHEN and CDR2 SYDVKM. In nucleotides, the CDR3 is TGTGCCAGCAGGGTATCGGGACAGTATAATTCACCCCTCCACTTT. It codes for CASRVSGQYNSPLHF. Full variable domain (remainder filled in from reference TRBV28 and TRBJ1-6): DVKVTQSSRYLVKRTGEKVFLECVQDMDHENMFWYRQDPGLGLRLIYFSYDVKMKEKGDIPEGYSVSREKKERFSLILESASTNQTSMYLCASRVSGQYNSPLHFGNGTRLTVT.

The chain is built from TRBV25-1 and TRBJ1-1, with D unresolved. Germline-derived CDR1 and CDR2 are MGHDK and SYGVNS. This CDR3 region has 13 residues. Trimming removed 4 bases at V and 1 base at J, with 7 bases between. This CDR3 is CASSGAGNTEAFF. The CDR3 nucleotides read TGTGCCAGCAGTGGGGCCGGGAACACTGAAGCTTTCTTT. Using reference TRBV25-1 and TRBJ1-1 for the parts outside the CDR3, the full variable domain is EADIYQTPRYLVIGTGKKITLECSQTMGHDKMYWYQQDPGMELHLIHYSYGVNSTEKGDLSSESTVSRIRTEHFPLTLESARPSHTSQYLCASSGAGNTEAFFGQGTRLTVV.

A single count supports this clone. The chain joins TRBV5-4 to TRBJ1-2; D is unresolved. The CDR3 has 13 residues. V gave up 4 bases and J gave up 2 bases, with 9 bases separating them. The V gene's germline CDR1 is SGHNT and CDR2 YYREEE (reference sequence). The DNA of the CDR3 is TGTGCCAGCAGCATGGACGGGAACTATGGCTACACCTTC. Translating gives CASSMDGNYGYTF.

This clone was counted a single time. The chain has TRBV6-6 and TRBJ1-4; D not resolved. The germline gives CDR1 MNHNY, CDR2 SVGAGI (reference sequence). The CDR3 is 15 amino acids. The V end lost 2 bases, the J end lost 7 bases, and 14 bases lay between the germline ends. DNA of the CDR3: TGTGCCAGCAGTTACCCCCTCGGTACGGGTGAAAAACTGTTTTTT. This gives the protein CASSYPLGTGEKLFF.

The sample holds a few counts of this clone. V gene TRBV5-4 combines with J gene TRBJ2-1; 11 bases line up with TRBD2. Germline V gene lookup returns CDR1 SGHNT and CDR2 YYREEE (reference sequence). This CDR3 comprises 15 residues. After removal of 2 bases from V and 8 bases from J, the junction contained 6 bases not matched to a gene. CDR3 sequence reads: CASSFGGTSGYEQFF. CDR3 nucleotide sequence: TGTGCCAGCAGCTTTGGCGGGACTAGCGGCTATGAGCAGTTCTTC.

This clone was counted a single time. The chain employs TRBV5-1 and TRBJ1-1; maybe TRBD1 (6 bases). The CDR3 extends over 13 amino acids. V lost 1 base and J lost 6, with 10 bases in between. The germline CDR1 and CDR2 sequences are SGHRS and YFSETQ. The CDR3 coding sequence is TGCGCCAGCAGCTTGCTGGGGGCCCCTGAAGCTTTCTTT. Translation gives CASSLLGAPEAFF.

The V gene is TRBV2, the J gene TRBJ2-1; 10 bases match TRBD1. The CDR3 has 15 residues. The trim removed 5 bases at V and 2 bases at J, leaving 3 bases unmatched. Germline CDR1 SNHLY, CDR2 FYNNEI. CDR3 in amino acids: CASSPGQGAYNEQFF. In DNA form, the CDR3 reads TGTGCCAGCAGTCCCGGACAGGGGGCCTACAATGAGCAGTTCTTC.

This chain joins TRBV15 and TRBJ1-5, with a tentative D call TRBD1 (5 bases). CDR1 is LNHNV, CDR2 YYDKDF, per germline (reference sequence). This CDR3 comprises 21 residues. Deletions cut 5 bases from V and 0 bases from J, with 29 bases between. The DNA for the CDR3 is TGTGCCACCAGCGGAATGAATGGGAGGGGTCGCCGGCCTAATAGCAATCAGCCCCAGCATTTT. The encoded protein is CATSGMNGRGRRPNSNQPQHF.

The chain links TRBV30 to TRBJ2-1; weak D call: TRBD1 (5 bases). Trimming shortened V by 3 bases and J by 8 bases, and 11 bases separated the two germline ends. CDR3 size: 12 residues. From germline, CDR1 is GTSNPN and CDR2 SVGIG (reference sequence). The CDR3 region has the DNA TGTGCCTGGAGCCACAGGAAAGATGAGCAGTTCTTC. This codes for CAWSHRKDEQFF.

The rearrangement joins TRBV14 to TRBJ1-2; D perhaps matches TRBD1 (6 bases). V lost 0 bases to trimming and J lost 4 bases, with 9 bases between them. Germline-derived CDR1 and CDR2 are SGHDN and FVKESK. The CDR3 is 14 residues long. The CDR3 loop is CASSQDLDSYGYTF. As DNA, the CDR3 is TGTGCCAGCAGCCAAGACCTGGACAGCTATGGCTACACCTTC.

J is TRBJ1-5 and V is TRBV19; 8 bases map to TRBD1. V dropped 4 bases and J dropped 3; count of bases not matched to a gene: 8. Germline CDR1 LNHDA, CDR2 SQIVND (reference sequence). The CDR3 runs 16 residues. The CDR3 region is CASSNRDRQVNQPQHF. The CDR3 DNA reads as TGTGCCAGTAGTAACCGGGACAGGCAAGTCAATCAGCCCCAGCATTTT.

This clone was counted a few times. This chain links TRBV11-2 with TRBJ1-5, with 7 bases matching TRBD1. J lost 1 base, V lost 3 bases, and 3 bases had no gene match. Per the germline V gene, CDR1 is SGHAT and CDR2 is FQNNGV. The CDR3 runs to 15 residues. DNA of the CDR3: TGTGCCAGCAGCTTGGGACAGAGGAGCAATCAGCCCCAGCATTTT. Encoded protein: CASSLGQRSNQPQHF.

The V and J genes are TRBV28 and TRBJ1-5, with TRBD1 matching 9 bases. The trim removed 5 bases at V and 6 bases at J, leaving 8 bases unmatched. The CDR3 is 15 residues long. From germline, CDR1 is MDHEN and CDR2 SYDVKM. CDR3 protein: CASSPRTGAIQPQHF. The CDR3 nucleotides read TGTGCCAGCAGTCCCAGGACAGGGGCAATTCAGCCCCAGCATTTT.

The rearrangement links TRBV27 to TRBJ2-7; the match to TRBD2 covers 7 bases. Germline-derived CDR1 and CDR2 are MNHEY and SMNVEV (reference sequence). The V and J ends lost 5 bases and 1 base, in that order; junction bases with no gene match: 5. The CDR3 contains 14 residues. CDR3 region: CASSHPGGSYEQYF. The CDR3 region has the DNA TGTGCCAGCAGTCACCCGGGGGGTTCCTACGAGCAGTACTTC.

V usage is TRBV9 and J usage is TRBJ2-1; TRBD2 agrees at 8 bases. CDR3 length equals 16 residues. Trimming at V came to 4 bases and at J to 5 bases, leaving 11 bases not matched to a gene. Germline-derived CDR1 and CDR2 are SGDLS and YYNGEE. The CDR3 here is CASSTPTSEVNNEQFF. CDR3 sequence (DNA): TGTGCCAGCAGCACTCCGACTAGCGAGGTTAACAATGAGCAGTTCTTC.

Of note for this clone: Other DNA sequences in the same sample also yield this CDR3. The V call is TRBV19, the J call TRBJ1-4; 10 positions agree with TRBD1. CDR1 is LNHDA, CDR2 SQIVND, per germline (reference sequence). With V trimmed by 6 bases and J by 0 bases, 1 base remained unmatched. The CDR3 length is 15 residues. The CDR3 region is CASRDRGATNEKLFF. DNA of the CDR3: TGTGCCAGTAGGGACAGGGGGGCAACTAATGAAAAACTGTTTTTT.

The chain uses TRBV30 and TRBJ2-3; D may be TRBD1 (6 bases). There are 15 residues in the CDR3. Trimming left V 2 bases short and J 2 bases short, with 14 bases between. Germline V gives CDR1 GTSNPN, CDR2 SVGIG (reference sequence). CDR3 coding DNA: TGTGCCTGGAGTACAGGGAACAGAAACACAGATACGCAGTATTTT. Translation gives CAWSTGNRNTDTQYF.

The CDR3 here is CASRVATGIGELFF. Here the CDR3 DNA reads TGCGCCAGCAGAGTAGCTACAGGGATCGGGGAGCTGTTTTTT. The rearrangement joins TRBV10-1 to TRBJ2-2; D might be TRBD1 (6 bases). This CDR3 has 14 amino acids. Germline V gene sequence: CDR1 WNHNN, CDR2 SYGVQD (reference sequence). Trimming took off 6 bases at V and 7 bases at J, with 15 bases between the two ends.

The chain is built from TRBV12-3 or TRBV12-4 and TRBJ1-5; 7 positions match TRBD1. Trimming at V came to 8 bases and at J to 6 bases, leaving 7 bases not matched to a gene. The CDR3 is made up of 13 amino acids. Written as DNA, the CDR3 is TGTGCCAGCGGGGATCAGGGGGTTCAGCCCCAGCATTTT. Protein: CASGDQGVQPQHF.

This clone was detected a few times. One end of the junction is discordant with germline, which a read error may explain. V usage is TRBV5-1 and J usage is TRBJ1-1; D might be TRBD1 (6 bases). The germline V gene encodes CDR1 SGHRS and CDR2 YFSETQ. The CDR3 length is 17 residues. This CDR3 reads CASTLGYRDTSNTEAFF. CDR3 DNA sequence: TGCGCCAGCACCTTGGGGTATCGGGACACATCGAACACTGAAGCTTTCTTT.

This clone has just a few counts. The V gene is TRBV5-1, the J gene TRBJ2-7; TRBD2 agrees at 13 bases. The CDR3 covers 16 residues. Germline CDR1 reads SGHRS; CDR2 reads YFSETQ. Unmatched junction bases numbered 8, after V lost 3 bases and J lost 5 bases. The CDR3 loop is CASSYGTSGISHEQYF. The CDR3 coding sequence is TGCGCCAGCAGCTACGGGACTAGCGGGATTTCCCACGAGCAGTACTTC.